One sample yielded the 30 T cell receptor beta chains listed below, sequenced in a study of T cell responses to AZD1222 COVID-19 vaccine (dated by TCRdb to the early 2020s). Library creation used the immunoSEQ multiplex PCR assay. The immuneACCESS repertoire file appears here via TCRdb, limited to in-frame rearrangements. These files lack a portion of the clones; in checked studies, under half of the deficit traces to unresolved V genes, and the cause of the others is not known. The sample table records 180,000 or so clones; about nine tenths of these occur just once. Approximately 1.9% of the sample rests with the top ten. The time point label of this sample denotes: about 28 days (+/-7) after the second vaccine dose. The sequences come from peripheral blood, collected 28 days after the second AZD1222 dose. The receptors shown here come from an adult who received the AZD1222 COVID-19 vaccine.

The CDR3 coding sequence is TGTGCCAGCACCACAGGCGGTTATGGCTACACCTTC. Protein sequence: CASTTGGYGYTF. This rearrangement joins TRBV12-3 or TRBV12-4 to TRBJ1-2; the D gene is possibly TRBD1 (5 bases). With 7 bases removed from V and 5 bases from J, the gap between germline ends came to 11 bases. The CDR3 consists of 12 residues.

The chain couples TRBV21-1 to TRBJ1-2; the table's D call, TRBD1, was not checked against the DNA. TRBV21-1 is termed a pseudogene. The CDR3 is 13 residues long. The CDR3 bases are TGTGCCAGCACCACGACAGGCCCTTATGGCTACACCTTC. It specifies CASTTTGPYGYTF.

This chain uses TRBV4-1 with TRBJ1-5, with D possibly being TRBD1 (6 bases). This CDR3 has 17 residues. V was clipped by 3 bases and J by 3 bases, with 18 bases between them. Per germline, CDR1 MGHRA and CDR2 YSYEKL. The CDR3: CASSHPAWGGANQPQHF. CDR3 nucleotide sequence: TGCGCCAGCAGCCATCCCGCGTGGGGGGGGGCCAATCAGCCCCAGCATTTT.

The chain combines TRBV6-2 or TRBV6-3 with TRBJ1-5; 9 bases are a match to TRBD1. The CDR3 is 14 residues long. The V segment lost 4 bases and the J segment 8 bases; nucleotides outside the gene matches: 6. Germline V gives CDR1 MNHEY, CDR2 SVGEGT. CDR3 sequence (DNA): TGTGCCAGCAGTTCCCGGGACAGGGCTAAGCCCCAGCATTTT. Its protein product is CASSSRDRAKPQHF.

This clone was seen a handful of times. The V gene is TRBV5-1, the J gene TRBJ1-1; maybe TRBD1 (5 bases). CDR1 and CDR2 (germline): SGHRS, YFSETQ. This CDR3 region has 14 residues. Trimming left V 1 base short and J 1 base short, with 8 bases between. The CDR3 reads CASSLSGRNTEAFF. The DNA for the CDR3 is TGCGCCAGCAGCTTGTCGGGACGGAACACTGAAGCTTTCTTT.

This clone was recorded once. This chain joins TRBV30 and TRBJ1-2, with D possibly matching TRBD1 (5 bases). The CDR3 is 14 residues long. The V end was cut by 8 bases, the J end by 5 bases, with 21 bases between. Looked up from germline, CDR1 is GTSNPN and CDR2 is SVGIG (reference sequence). This chain's CDR3 is CAGPGREEEYGYTF. The DNA of the CDR3 is TGTGCCGGACCCGGCAGGGAGGAAGAATATGGCTACACCTTC.

The CDR3 nucleotides read TGCGCCAGCAGGACGGATAGCACAGATACGCAGTATTTT. Its protein product is CASRTDSTDTQYF. V usage is TRBV5-1 and J usage is TRBJ2-3; D unresolved. The CDR3 consists of 13 residues. The germline V and J ends were trimmed by 5 bases and 0 bases, with 7 bases remaining between them. From germline, CDR1 is SGHRS and CDR2 YFSETQ.

The V call is TRBV9, the J call TRBJ2-1, with D perhaps TRBD2 (5 bases). This CDR3 is 16 amino acids long. CDR1 is SGDLS, CDR2 YYNGEE, per germline. With 0 bases removed from V and 1 base from J, the gap between germline ends came to 11 bases. This chain's CDR3 is CASSVGGTGSYNEQFF. In DNA, the CDR3 is TGTGCCAGCAGCGTAGGTGGAACGGGGTCCTACAATGAGCAGTTCTTC.

The J gene is TRBJ1-5, the V gene TRBV19; weak D call: TRBD1 (5 bases). The germline V and J ends were trimmed by 3 bases and 6 bases, with 18 bases remaining between them. Germline loops: CDR1 LNHDA, CDR2 SQIVND (reference sequence). CDR3 size: 16 residues. CDR3 sequence reads: CASSMKGQGGGQPQHF. CDR3 bases: TGTGCCAGTAGTATGAAAGGTCAGGGCGGCGGTCAGCCCCAGCATTTT.

On this clone itself: The sample contains more than one DNA sequence encoding this CDR3. This sequence joins TRBV12-3 or TRBV12-4 and TRBJ2-3, with unresolved D. The CDR3 has 11 amino acids. V was pared by 1 base and J by 6 bases, with 2 bases between. The CDR3 DNA is TGTGCCAGCAGTTTAGGCGATACGCAGTATTTT. This encodes CASSLGDTQYF.

On this clone itself: Other DNA sequences in this specimen translate into the identical CDR3. V usage is TRBV7-2 and J usage is TRBJ1-1, with 7 nucleotides matching TRBD1. This CDR3 is built from 13 residues. Germline lookup yields CDR1 SGHTA and CDR2 FQGNSA. Trimming removed 6 bases from V and 3 bases from J; junction bases left unmatched: 4. Here the CDR3 reads CASSLQGDTEAFF. CDR3 nucleotide sequence: TGTGCCAGCAGTCTCCAGGGGGACACTGAAGCTTTCTTT.

The CDR3 DNA is TGTGCCAGCAGCCAAGAGATAGCCGAGGCCTACAATGAGCAGTTCTTC. Amino acid sequence: CASSQEIAEAYNEQFF. This chain uses TRBV3-1 (or the pseudogene TRBV3-2) with TRBJ2-1; D gene unclear. The CDR3 spans 16 residues. Trimming took 0 bases from V and 2 from J, leaving 11 bases between them. Per germline, CDR1 LGHDT and CDR2 YNNKEL (reference sequence).

V gene TRBV7-8 combines with J gene TRBJ1-4, with D unclear. Trimming removed 5 bases from V and 4 bases from J, with 17 bases in between. Germline loops: CDR1 SGHVS, CDR2 FQNEAQ. CDR3 length: 16 residues. CDR3 DNA: TGTGCCAGCAGCCGAAGTTTCGGTTCCGTTAATGAAAAACTGTTTTTT. Protein product: CASSRSFGSVNEKLFF.

V is TRBV5-3 and J is TRBJ2-3; D may be TRBD2 (5 bases). Being an ORF, TRBV5-3 has a function that is uncertain. The V and J ends lost 5 bases and 2 bases respectively, with 12 bases between them. CDR3 length: 14 amino acids. CDR3 in DNA: TGTGCCAGAAGTTCCGGGATGATCACAGATACGCAGTATTTT. Translation gives CARSSGMITDTQYF.

The chain carries TRBV19 and TRBJ1-5; 10 nucleotides line up with TRBD1. Trimming removed 8 bases from V and 1 base from J; junction bases left unmatched: 11. Germline CDR1 LNHDA, CDR2 SQIVND (reference sequence). This CDR3 contains 17 residues. In DNA form, the CDR3 reads TGTGCCAGTGGGGTGGGACAGGGGTTTTCGAGCAATCAGCCCCAGCATTTT. As protein: CASGVGQGFSSNQPQHF.

The chain has TRBV7-9 and TRBJ1-1; 8 nucleotides agree with TRBD1. The germline V gene has CDR1 SEHNR and CDR2 FQNEAQ (reference sequence). The trim removed 6 bases at V and 1 base at J, leaving 7 bases unmatched. The CDR3 extends over 15 amino acids. The CDR3 loop reads CASRVPGQENTEAFF. The CDR3 DNA reads TGTGCCAGCAGAGTTCCGGGACAGGAGAACACTGAAGCTTTCTTT.

This sequence joins TRBV4-1 and TRBJ1-1; 7 positions agree with TRBD1. The CDR3 totals 16 residues. J lost 4 bases, V lost 0 bases, and 8 bases had no gene match. CDR1 is MGHRA and CDR2 is YSYEKL in the germline V gene. The CDR3 region is CASSQDRGVVGTEAFF. CDR3 nucleotide sequence: TGCGCCAGCAGCCAAGACAGGGGGGTTGTGGGCACTGAAGCTTTCTTT.

The gene calls are TRBV4-1 and TRBJ2-4; perhaps TRBD1 as D (8 bases). V was clipped by 1 base and J by 2 bases, with 21 bases between them. The CDR3 has 19 amino acids. Germline-derived CDR1 and CDR2 are MGHRA and YSYEKL. The CDR3 bases are TGCGCCAGCAGCCAAGGACAGGGGAGGGACGCAGGGCCCAAAAACATTCAGTACTTC. Amino acid sequence: CASSQGQGRDAGPKNIQYF.

This sequence joins TRBV15 and TRBJ2-7; 10 bases map to TRBD1. CDR1 and CDR2 from the germline V gene are LNHNV and YYDKDF (reference sequence). With V trimmed by 5 bases and J by 2 bases, 3 bases remained unmatched. CDR3 size: 14 residues. CDR3 nucleotide sequence: TGTGCCACCAGCCGGGACAGGGGTACCTACGAGCAGTACTTC. Its translation: CATSRDRGTYEQYF.

The chain employs TRBV19 and TRBJ1-4, with TRBD1 matching over 7 bases. CDR3 size: 15 residues. From germline, CDR1 is LNHDA and CDR2 SQIVND (reference sequence). With V trimmed by 5 bases and J by 3 bases, 6 bases remained unmatched. CDR3 nucleotides: TGTGCCAGTAGTGACGGACAGGCCGCTAATGAAAAACTGTTTTTT. It yields the protein CASSDGQAANEKLFF.

This clone was seen only once. The chain links TRBV5-6 to TRBJ1-2; 7 bases match TRBD1. In germline, CDR1 is SGHDT, CDR2 YYEEEE. Germline trimming cut 1 base from V and 0 bases from J; bases unmatched to any gene: 12. CDR3 length: 18 amino acids. The CDR3 loop is CASSLIRRTGEANYGYTF. In DNA form, the CDR3 reads TGTGCCAGCAGCTTGATCCGTCGGACAGGCGAAGCTAACTATGGCTACACCTTC.

The chain employs TRBV27 and TRBJ2-5; D is perhaps TRBD2 (6 bases). Germline V gives CDR1 MNHEY, CDR2 SMNVEV (reference sequence). V lost 5 bases and J 4 bases, leaving 14 bases between the germline ends. The CDR3 length is 14 residues. The CDR3 region is CASSPHRELETQYF. The CDR3 DNA follows: TGTGCCAGCAGTCCCCACCGGGAGCTAGAGACCCAGTACTTC.

The V and J genes are TRBV5-1 and TRBJ2-3; 9 bases fit TRBD2. The length of the CDR3 is 16 residues. With V trimmed by 0 bases and J by 4 bases, 6 bases remained unmatched. Germline V lookup: CDR1 SGHRS, CDR2 YFSETQ. CDR3 sequence reads: CASSLGGTSWSDTQYF. CDR3 bases: TGCGCCAGCAGCTTGGGGGGGACTAGCTGGTCAGATACGCAGTATTTT.

The chain links TRBV19 to TRBJ2-1; D is possibly TRBD2 (6 bases). The CDR3 is 14 residues long. The V end lost 1 base, the J end lost 8 bases, and 12 bases lay between the germline ends. The germline V gene encodes CDR1 LNHDA and CDR2 SQIVND (reference sequence). CDR3 sequence: CASSIVTSFDEQFF. Written as DNA, the CDR3 is TGTGCCAGTAGTATAGTGACTAGTTTCGATGAGCAGTTCTTC. Variable domain in full (rest from reference TRBV19 and TRBJ2-1): DGGITQSPKYLFRKEGQNVTLSCEQNLNHDAMYWYRQDPGQGLRLIYYSQIVNDFQKGDIAEGYSVSREKKESFPLTVTSAQKNPTAFYLCASSIVTSFDEQFFGPGTRLTVL.

The chain has TRBV25-1 and TRBJ2-3, with D hard to call. This CDR3 contains 14 residues. CDR1 and CDR2 (germline): MGHDK, SYGVNS. V gave up 10 bases and J gave up 0 bases, with 14 bases separating them. CDR3 loop: CATHGWQSTDTQYF. CDR3 DNA: TGTGCCACTCACGGCTGGCAGAGCACAGATACGCAGTATTTT.

The chain has TRBV5-6 and TRBJ2-7; no firm D call. Trimming cost V 4 bases and J 1 base, with 15 bases left between them. Germline CDR1 reads SGHDT; CDR2 reads YYEEEE. The CDR3 runs to 15 residues. The CDR3 sequence: CASSPNWIRSYEQYF. In nucleotides, the CDR3 is TGTGCCAGCAGCCCCAATTGGATCCGATCCTACGAGCAGTACTTC.

V gene TRBV27 combines with J gene TRBJ2-7; D may correspond to TRBD1 or TRBD2 (5 bases each). Germline assignment: CDR1 MNHEY and CDR2 SMNVEV (reference sequence). This CDR3 region has 14 residues. Deletions cut 1 base from V and 1 base from J, with 8 bases between. The DNA for the CDR3 is TGTGCCAGCAGTTTATGGGGGTGGTCCTACGAGCAGTACTTC. Its translation is CASSLWGWSYEQYF.

The genes are TRBV6-1 and TRBJ2-2; 7 nucleotides align to TRBD1. Germline trimming cut 0 bases from V and 5 bases from J; bases unmatched to any gene: 6. Germline V gene lookup returns CDR1 MNHNS and CDR2 SASEGT. This CDR3 contains 16 residues. The CDR3 protein is CASSEAVAGGTGELFF. The CDR3 bases are TGTGCCAGCAGTGAAGCGGTGGCAGGGGGAACCGGGGAGCTGTTTTTT.

V is TRBV10-3 and J is TRBJ2-5; 7 nucleotides match TRBD2. Germline V gives CDR1 ENHRY, CDR2 SYGVKD. The CDR3 extends over 14 amino acids. The trim removed 3 bases at V and 3 bases at J, leaving 4 bases unmatched. The CDR3 spells CAISDGLEKETQYF. DNA of the CDR3: TGTGCCATCAGTGATGGACTAGAAAAAGAGACCCAGTACTTC.

The chain has TRBV15 and TRBJ1-3; a weak D match, TRBD1 (6 bases). The germline CDR1 and CDR2 sequences are LNHNV and YYDKDF (reference sequence). The CDR3 totals 15 residues. V was pared by 3 bases and J by 0 bases, with 9 bases between. The DNA of the CDR3 is TGTGCCACCAGCAGCGACAGGAGCTCTGGAAACACCATATATTTT. Its translation: CATSSDRSSGNTIYF.